Detailed here is one T cell receptor (beta chain). The data belong to a study of high-grade serous ovarian cancer treatment subgroups. Assay used: immunoSEQ multiplex PCR; TCRdb lists only in-frame clones, some missing. The sample shows 2,500 to 3,500 clones, roughly three quarters of them seen only once. The tumor samples were collected prior to definitive surgery or chemotherapy. The receptor comes from a human donor with high-grade serous ovarian cancer. Sequencing was done on a sample of tumor tissue.

The CDR3 loop is CASSQDSQGGNEQYF. CDR3 in DNA: TGCGCCAGCAGCCAAGATTCCCAGGGGGGCAACGAGCAGTACTTC. The chain combines TRBV4-3 with TRBJ2-7, with D possibly being TRBD1 (7 bases). In germline, CDR1 is LGHNA, CDR2 YSLEER. Trimming left V 0 bases short and J 5 bases short, with 14 bases between. The CDR3 sequence is 15 residues long.